Listed below are T cell receptor beta chains from one sample, sequenced in a study of identical twins. From the 5' RACE reads, TCRdb called clonotypes with MiXCR, one entry per CDR3 protein. The sample consists of about 530,000 distinct CDR3 sequences, 20% to 25% of them appearing once. The data also belong to a second study, concerning yellow fever vaccine responses in identical twins.

Sequences were obtained from CD4+ T cells sorted from blood. Source of these receptors: a woman younger than 30 in good health. CDR3s include the opening cysteine and the closing phenylalanine or tryptophan. The D gene is left open where the match is weak. Clone size is stated in some rows and not others, as once, few, many or a class when expanded.

clone_size j_call cdr3_length v_call d_call cdr3_aa cdr3_nt
- TRBJ2-5 13 TRBV2 - CARGKTARETQYF TGTGCCAGGGGAAAGACCGCCAGAGAGACCCAGTACTTC
few TRBJ2-1 17 TRBV2 TRBD2 CASSEELLAGGYNEQFF TGTGCCAGCAGTGAAGAGCTTCTAGCGGGAGGTTACAATGAGCAGTTCTTC
- TRBJ2-1 16 TRBV29-1 - CSVEDFFSLGINEQFF TGCAGCGTTGAAGATTTTTTCTCTCTAGGGATCAATGAGCAGTTCTTC
few TRBJ2-2 16 TRBV6-1 - CASSSPTLVVTGELFF TGTGCCAGCAGCTCCCCGACCTTGGTGGTTACCGGGGAGCTGTTTTTT
few TRBJ2-5 14 TRBV24-1 TRBD1 CATSETGYGETQYF TGTGCCACCAGTGAGACAGGGTATGGAGAGACCCAGTACTTC
few TRBJ1-3 15 TRBV3-1 TRBD1 CASRQTGRGRNTIYF TGTGCCAGCAGACAGACAGGGCGTGGGAGAAACACCATATATTTT
few TRBJ2-1 17 TRBV7-8 TRBD2 CASKNSHGLAGANEQFF TGTGCCAGCAAAAATAGCCATGGACTAGCGGGAGCGAATGAGCAGTTCTTC
- TRBJ2-2 15 TRBV24-1 TRBD2 CATSDLAGVSGELFF TGTGCCACCAGTGATTTGGCGGGAGTTTCCGGGGAGCTGTTTTTT
- TRBJ2-1 15 TRBV24-1 - CATSDRMETYNEQFF TGTGCCACCAGCGACAGAATGGAGACCTACAATGAGCAGTTCTTC
few TRBJ2-3 14 TRBV5-1 - CASSLDSPTDTQYF TGCGCCAGCAGCTTGGATTCTCCCACAGATACGCAGTATTTT
few TRBJ2-1 17 TRBV3-1 TRBD2 CASSHSGTSAVRAEQFF TGTGCCAGCAGCCATAGTGGGACTAGCGCCGTTAGGGCTGAGCAGTTCTTC
few TRBJ2-7 12 TRBV20-1 - CSARDVAYEQYF TGCAGTGCTAGAGATGTCGCATACGAGCAGTACTTC
- TRBJ2-7 15 TRBV7-9 - CASSFRGASTYEQYF TGTGCCAGCAGCTTTCGGGGGGCGTCGACCTATGAGCAGTACTTC
- TRBJ1-1 16 TRBV7-8 TRBD1 CASSRGTDGILAEAFF TGTGCCAGCAGCCGTGGGACAGACGGAATACTCGCTGAAGCTTTCTTT
- TRBJ2-1 13 TRBV6-4 - CASSPRSVGEQFF TGTGCCAGCAGTCCCCGCAGTGTCGGAGAGCAGTTCTTC
- TRBJ2-1 18 TRBV11-1 TRBD1 CASSLGMTGASGYNEQFF TGTGCCAGCAGCTTAGGTATGACAGGGGCTTCGGGGTACAATGAGCAGTTCTTC
- TRBJ1-1 16 TRBV4-1 - CASSPRTLSGSAEAFF TGCGCCAGCAGCCCCAGGACCCTTTCAGGGTCGGCTGAAGCTTTCTTT
few TRBJ2-7 12 TRBV5-1 - CASTGLTYEQYF TGCGCCAGTACGGGACTCACCTACGAGCAGTACTTC
- TRBJ2-1 11 TRBV20-1 - CSAGDYNEQFF TGCAGTGCTGGGGACTACAATGAGCAGTTCTTC
many TRBJ2-7 11 TRBV5-1 - CASSLAGEQYF TGCGCCAGCAGCTTGGCCGGCGAGCAGTACTTC
- TRBJ2-2 17 TRBV12-3/TRBV12-4 - CASSRQRTVIGTGELFF TGTGCCAGCAGTCGTCAGAGGACGGTGATAGGCACCGGGGAGCTGTTTTTT
few TRBJ2-1 16 TRBV5-1 TRBD2 CASSPLTSGGDNEQFF TGCGCCAGCAGCCCGCTGACTAGCGGGGGGGACAATGAGCAGTTCTTC
- TRBJ1-4 15 TRBV5-1 TRBD1 CASSPLRGPEEKLFF TGCGCCAGCAGCCCACTAAGGGGGCCCGAGGAAAAACTGTTTTTT
few TRBJ2-3 16 TRBV28 - CASSSQRKGRPDTQYF TGTGCCAGCAGTTCCCAGCGCAAAGGGCGTCCAGATACGCAGTATTTT
- TRBJ2-5 14 TRBV20-1 - CSARDPRSQETQYF TGCAGTGCTAGAGATCCCCGGAGCCAAGAGACCCAGTACTTC
few TRBJ2-7 14 TRBV20-1 TRBD2 CSARLAGPTGEQYF TGCAGTGCTCGACTAGCGGGACCCACGGGTGAGCAGTACTTC
few TRBJ2-1 19 TRBV27 TRBD2 CASSLLVAPSSGRLNEQFF TGTGCCAGCAGTTTATTGGTGGCCCCCTCTAGCGGGAGGCTCAATGAGCAGTTCTTC
few TRBJ2-3 15 TRBV25-1 TRBD2 CASSDHGLVSDTQYF TGTGCCAGCAGTGACCACGGACTAGTCTCAGATACGCAGTATTTT
- TRBJ2-2 15 TRBV10-1 - CASSVETANTGELFF TGCGCCAGCAGTGTAGAGACGGCGAACACCGGGGAGCTGTTTTTT
few TRBJ2-3 15 TRBV6-5 - CASSYLRPGLDTQYF TGTGCCAGCAGTTACCTCCGACCAGGGTTAGATACGCAGTATTTT
- TRBJ2-3 14 TRBV7-9 - CASSIEGYTDTQYF TGTGCCAGCAGCATAGAAGGCTACACAGATACGCAGTATTTT
few TRBJ2-1 16 TRBV20-1 TRBD2 CSARLPGSGGANEQFF TGCAGTGCTAGACTCCCGGGTAGCGGGGGGGCGAATGAGCAGTTCTTC
once TRBJ2-1 15 TRBV12-3/TRBV12-4 TRBD1 CASSRRGSFVDEQFF TGTGCCAGCAGCCGCAGGGGGTCCTTCGTCGATGAGCAGTTCTTC
- TRBJ1-5 15 TRBV12-3/TRBV12-4 - CASIVSSNSNQPQHF TGTGCCAGCATTGTCAGCAGCAATAGCAATCAGCCCCAGCATTTT
few TRBJ2-1 16 TRBV10-3 - CAIRGDQVLNYNEQFF TGTGCCATCAGGGGGGATCAAGTCCTCAACTACAATGAGCAGTTCTTC
many TRBJ2-2 14 TRBV7-3 - CASSLQGNTGELFF TGTGCCAGCAGCTTACAGGGAAACACCGGGGAGCTGTTTTTT
- TRBJ2-7 16 TRBV5-1 - CASSLASATHSYEQYF TGCGCCAGCAGCTTGGCTTCAGCCACCCACTCCTACGAGCAGTACTTC
- TRBJ2-1 14 TRBV10-1 TRBD2 CASSAWTSGREQFF TGCGCCAGCAGTGCGTGGACTAGCGGGAGAGAGCAGTTCTTC
- TRBJ2-2 13 TRBV28 - CASSSGQNGELFF TGTGCCAGCAGTTCAGGACAGAACGGGGAGCTGTTTTTT
- TRBJ2-1 16 TRBV27 TRBD2 CASSPHIAGVGNEQFF TGTGCCAGCAGTCCCCACATAGCGGGAGTGGGGAATGAGCAGTTCTTC
few TRBJ2-7 14 TRBV15 TRBD1 CATSRGDREYEQYF TGTGCCACCAGCAGAGGCGACAGGGAATACGAGCAGTACTTC
- TRBJ2-2 16 TRBV4-1 - CASSQDPRVPPGELFF TGCGCCAGCAGCCAAGATCCGAGGGTCCCCCCCGGGGAGCTGTTTTTT
- TRBJ1-4 14 TRBV5-5 - CASSLGRGYEKLFF TGTGCCAGCAGCTTGGGCAGGGGATATGAAAAACTGTTTTTT
- TRBJ2-2 14 TRBV5-1 - CASSLMENTGELFF TGCGCCAGCAGCTTGATGGAGAACACCGGGGAGCTGTTTTTT
few TRBJ2-1 14 TRBV7-9 - CAGQKRAGHNEQFF TGTGCCGGCCAAAAAAGGGCGGGACACAATGAGCAGTTCTTC
few TRBJ2-7 14 TRBV5-5 - CASSLIPDRYEQYF TGTGCCAGCAGCTTGATCCCAGACCGCTACGAGCAGTACTTC
few TRBJ2-2 16 TRBV5-5 - CASSPTYALYTGELFF TGTGCCAGCAGCCCGACTTATGCCCTATACACCGGGGAGCTGTTTTTT
- TRBJ1-5 14 TRBV18 - CASSVDSNNQPQHF TGTGCCAGCTCAGTTGACAGCAACAATCAGCCCCAGCATTTT
- TRBJ2-7 13 TRBV20-1 - CSAPAASNYEQYF TGCAGTGCCCCGGCAGCTAGTAACTACGAGCAGTACTTC
- TRBJ2-1 13 TRBV12-3/TRBV12-4 - CASCLYLQNEQFF TGTGCCAGCTGTTTATATCTTCAGAATGAGCAGTTCTTC
few TRBJ2-7 13 TRBV7-9 TRBD1 CASRSTGGDEQYF TGTGCCAGCAGGTCGACAGGGGGCGACGAGCAGTACTTC